One TCR beta chain is described in this entry. No cognate antigen has been identified for it. No much larger clonotype is one base removed from it; base qualities were not supplied. CDR1 and CDR2 (MDHEN, SYDVKM) derive from the germline V gene. From its cysteine to its phenylalanine, the CDR3 spans 12 amino acids. The sequence is cut down to CDR3 DNA, 36 bases in frame from base 1. The junction shows trimming of 2 bases on V and 8 bases on J, plus 9 bases between the germline ends. These data are taken from a study of metastatic and nonmetastatic thyroid tumors (dated by TCRdb to the early 2020s). Looking at the study overall: The researchers compared repertoires between peripheral blood samples and tumor or nodule tissue samples from patients with malignant or benign thyroid disease.

What the work shows at the level of the full study, not this receptor alone: TCR beta diversity was reported as significantly higher in malignant tumors than in benign nodules, in both blood and tumor samples.

Libraries were constructed by PCR. The run used an Illumina HiSeq 4000. High-throughput sequencing was used to profile the CDR3 region of the TCR beta-chain in every patient. Per the source publication's procedure: The researchers built a classifier to tell apart papillary thyroid cancer patients with distant metastasis, based on CDR3 differences among clinicopathological groups. The Shannon index was used to assess repertoire diversity, and the Morisita-Horn index was used to assess tumor-blood repertoire similarity. The public reads were quality trimmed at Q25 with fastp and then assembled into clones with MiXCR by TCRdb, keeping productive beta chains. The V and J calls and clone size come from TCRdb's table, not from the authors' own analysis. Counted in this sample were fewer than 20,000 clones; about 33% of them appeared once. The ten largest clones capture over 8% of the sample. Before undergoing thyroid surgery, none of the patients had been given any kind of treatment. Using T-cell receptor beta sequencing, the researchers looked back retrospectively at clinical samples from patients, gathered between the early 2010s and the late 2010s.

The sequencing input was tumor tissue. The chain joins TRBV28 to TRBJ1-2; the D segment could be TRBD1, given 6 matching bases. This clonotype originated in a male donor with papillary thyroid cancer or a benign thyroid nodule (not recorded which). Some clones in this sample may be carry-over from other donors' samples. The base sequence is TGTGCCAGCAGTTTAGGGGGCAAGGGCTACACCTTC. It encodes CASSLGGKGYTF.